This TCR beta chain was recovered during a study of T cells expressing NK-cell markers. TCRdb reprocessed the 5' RACE reads, keeping one entry per CDR3 protein, no DNA. This listing includes roughly 390,000 distinct CDR3 sequences. This clonotype was obtained from a man aged 18-69 years in good health. The source material was blood T cells: a sorted CD56 or NKG2C T cell subset, CD4+ or CD8+ T cells, or bulk PBMC T cells (not recorded which).

Here the CDR3 reads CASSLKTGNNSPLHF. V and J are TRBV27 and TRBJ1-6. The CDR3 length is 15 residues. CDR1 and CDR2 from the germline V gene are MNHEY and SMNVEV (reference sequence).